This TCR beta chain came from a study of Ad26.COV2.S vaccination and SARS-CoV-2 variants. Whole-study results and caveats: Marked by substantial breadth, spike-specific CD8+ and CD4+ T cell responses were reportedly seen after vaccination.

Deletions cut 0 bases from V and 6 bases from J, with 12 bases between. The CDR3 sequence is 15 residues long. The germline gives CDR1 LGHNA, CDR2 YSLEER. Treatment given: approximately 18 received Ad26.COV2.S at low or high dose, single or two shots; about 5 received placebo; per-sample allocation not given. Day 63 after the first vaccine or placebo injection was the time point for sampling. Sequenced by immunoSEQ multiplex PCR; TCRdb stores in-frame clones only, minus some. The profile covers fewer than 400,000 clones, with around 90% appearing a single time and around 5.5% taken by the ten largest. Note on this clone: As yet, its antigen is unknown.

This receptor was obtained from a person between 18 and 60 years old who received the Ad26.COV2.S COVID-19 vaccine or a placebo. The V and J genes are TRBV4-3 and TRBJ2-1; D is unclear. Source: peripheral blood, taken in a trial of Ad26.COV2.S vaccine versus placebo. Here the CDR3 DNA reads TGCGCCAGCAGCCAAGATGATTCCCCTACCAATGAGCAGTTCTTC. Encoded protein: CASSQDDSPTNEQFF.